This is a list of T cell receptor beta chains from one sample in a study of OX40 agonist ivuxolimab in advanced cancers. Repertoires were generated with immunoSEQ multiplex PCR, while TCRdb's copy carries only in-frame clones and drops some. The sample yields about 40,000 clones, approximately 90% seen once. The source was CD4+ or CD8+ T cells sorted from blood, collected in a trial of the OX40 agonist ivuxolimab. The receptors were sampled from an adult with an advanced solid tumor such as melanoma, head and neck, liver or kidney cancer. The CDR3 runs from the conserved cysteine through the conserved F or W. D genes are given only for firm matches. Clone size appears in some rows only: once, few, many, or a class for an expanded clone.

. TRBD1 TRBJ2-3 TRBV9 TGTGCCAGCAGCTCTAGCACAGGGGGCTCAAGCACAGATACGCAGTATTTT CASSSSTGGSSTDTQYF
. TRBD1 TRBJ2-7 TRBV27 TGTGCCAGCGGCCATCAGGGGGCTAGCTACGAGCAGTACTTC CASGHQGASYEQYF
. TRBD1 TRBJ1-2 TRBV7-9 TGTGCCAGCAGATTATCGACAGGGGGCAACTATGGCTACACCTTC CASRLSTGGNYGYTF
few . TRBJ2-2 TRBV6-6 TGTGCCACCAAAACAGCGTCGAACACCGGGGAGCTGTTTTTT CATKTASNTGELFF
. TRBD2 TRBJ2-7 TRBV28 TGTGCCAGCAGCCCTAGGGGACTAGCGGTTACGAGCTCCTACGAGCAGTACTTC CASSPRGLAVTSSYEQYF
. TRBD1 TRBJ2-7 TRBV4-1 TGCGCCAGCAGCCAGCCGGGGACAGCCTACGAGCAGTACTTC CASSQPGTAYEQYF
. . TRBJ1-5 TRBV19 TGTGCCAGTAGTATAGGGGTTTATAGCAATCAGCCCCAGCATTTT CASSIGVYSNQPQHF
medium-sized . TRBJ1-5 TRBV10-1 TGCGCCAGCAGTGACCTTGAGCCCCAGCATTTT CASSDLEPQHF
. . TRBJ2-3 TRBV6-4 TGTGCCAGCAGTGACGTCTACGATACGCAGTATTTT CASSDVYDTQYF
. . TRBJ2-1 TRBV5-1 TGCGCCAGCAGCTTGGTGGTGGGAAAGGATGAGCAGTTCTTC CASSLVVGKDEQFF
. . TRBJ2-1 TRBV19 TGTGCCAGTAGTCGGACCTCCTACAATGAGCAGTTCTTC CASSRTSYNEQFF
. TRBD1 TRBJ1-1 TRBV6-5 TGTGCCAGCAGTTACTCGACAGGGATGAACACTGAAGCTTTCTTT CASSYSTGMNTEAFF
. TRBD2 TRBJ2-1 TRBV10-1 TGCGCCAGCAGTGAGGCCACGGGGGGCAATGAGCAGTTCTTC CASSEATGGNEQFF
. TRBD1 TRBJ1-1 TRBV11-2 TGTGCCAGCAGCTTAACCAGGGGGAGGACTGAAGCTTTCTTT CASSLTRGRTEAFF
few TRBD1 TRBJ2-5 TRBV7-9 TGTGCCAGCAGCCAGGGACAGGGGGCATGGGAGACCCAGTACTTC CASSQGQGAWETQYF
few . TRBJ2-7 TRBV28 TGTGCCAGCAGCCCGGGTGGCTACGAGCAGTACTTC CASSPGGYEQYF
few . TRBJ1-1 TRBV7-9 TGTGCCAGCAGCTCAGGGTGGGCAACCTACACTGAAGCTTTCTTT CASSSGWATYTEAFF
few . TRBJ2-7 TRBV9 TGTGCCAGCAGCGTAGGGGGCGGGGGCCTGGACGAGCAGTACTTC CASSVGGGGLDEQYF
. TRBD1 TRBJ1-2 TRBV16 TGTGCCAGCAGCCATTATGGACAGGGAGTCGGCTACACCTTC CASSHYGQGVGYTF
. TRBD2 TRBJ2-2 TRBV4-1 TGCGCCAGCAGCCAAGATGGATCGCTAGCGGGAGTAACCGGGGAGCTGTTTTTT CASSQDGSLAGVTGELFF
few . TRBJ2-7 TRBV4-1 TGCGCCAGCAGCCCCGATAGGGTTTCATTCTACGAGCAGTACTTC CASSPDRVSFYEQYF
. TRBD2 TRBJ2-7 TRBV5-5 TGTGCCAGCAGCTTGGACCCTTGGGGGGAGAGTAGCGGGAGGCAATACGAGCAGTACTTC CASSLDPWGESSGRQYEQYF
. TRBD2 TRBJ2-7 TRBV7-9 TGTGCCAGCAGCCCCCGGCTAGCGGGAGGAGGGGGGGCCTACGAGCAGTACTTC CASSPRLAGGGGAYEQYF
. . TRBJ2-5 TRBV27 TGTGCCAGCAGCCTCGGGAGTAGCGTGGAGACCCAGTACTTC CASSLGSSVETQYF
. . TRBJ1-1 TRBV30 TGTGCCTGGCAACCGGGGGAAACTTGGAGAAACACTGAAGCTTTCTTT CAWQPGETWRNTEAFF
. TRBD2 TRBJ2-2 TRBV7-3 TGTGCCAGCAGCTTACGGCCTAGCGGGAGGTGGATCGGGGAGCTGTTTTTT CASSLRPSGRWIGELFF
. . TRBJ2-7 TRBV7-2 TGTGCCAGCAGCCCCCGTGTTGGACGGGCCCTCTCCTACGAGCAGTACTTC CASSPRVGRALSYEQYF
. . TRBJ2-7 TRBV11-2 TGTGCCAGCAGCCAAGGGGGGGTCCCCTACGAGCAGTACTTC CASSQGGVPYEQYF
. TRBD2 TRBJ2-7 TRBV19 TGTGCCAGTACCGGGACTACCGTATACGAGCAGTACTTC CASTGTTVYEQYF
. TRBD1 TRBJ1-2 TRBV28 TGTGCCAGCAGTCTGACAGGGGACGGCTACACCTTC CASSLTGDGYTF
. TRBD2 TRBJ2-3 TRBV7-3 TGTGCCAGCAGCTATAGCGGGAGAAGTACAGATACGCAGTATTTT CASSYSGRSTDTQYF
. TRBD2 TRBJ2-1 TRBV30 TGTGCCTGGAGTCCGGGACTAGCGGGAGAGGGAGAGTTCTTC CAWSPGLAGEGEFF
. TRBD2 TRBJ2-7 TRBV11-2 TGTACCAGCAGCTTAGTGGTAGCGGGAGATGAGCAGTACTTC CTSSLVVAGDEQYF
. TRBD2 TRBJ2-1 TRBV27 TGTGCCAGCAGTTTGCCGACGGCCGGGAGGGATGAGCAGTTCTTC CASSLPTAGRDEQFF
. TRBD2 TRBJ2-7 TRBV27 TGTGCCAGCAGCCCCGGGACTAGCAGACTTCTTTCCTACGAGCAGTACTTC CASSPGTSRLLSYEQYF
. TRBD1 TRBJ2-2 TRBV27 TGTGCCAGCAGTTCCCCCCGGGACAGGTTCCACGGGGAGCTGTTTTTT CASSSPRDRFHGELFF